This is a list of T cell receptor beta chains from one sample in a study of OX40 agonist ivuxolimab in advanced cancers. Data came from immunoSEQ multiplex PCR; TCRdb stores just in-frame clones and leaves some out. The sample has fewer than 80,000 clones, around 87% seen once. The sample was CD4+ or CD8+ T cells sorted from blood, taken in a trial of the OX40 agonist ivuxolimab. Receptors originate from an adult with an advanced solid tumor such as melanoma, head and neck, liver or kidney cancer. The CDR3 runs from the conserved cysteine through the conserved F or W. Fields, in order: clone size, V gene, CDR3 length, J gene, D gene, CDR3 DNA, CDR3 protein. D genes are given only for firm matches. For some rows the clone size is stated as once, few or many, or as a class when expanded; others skip it.

clone_size: -
v_call: TRBV18
cdr3_length: 15
j_call: TRBJ2-6
d_call: -
cdr3_nt: TGTGCCAGCTCAGACGACAGCTCTGGGGCCAACGTCCTGACTTTC
cdr3_aa: CASSDDSSGANVLTF

clone_size: -
v_call: TRBV19
cdr3_length: 12
j_call: TRBJ2-6
d_call: -
cdr3_nt: TGTGCCAGTAGTAGTGGGGCCAACGTCCTGACTTTC
cdr3_aa: CASSSGANVLTF

clone_size: few
v_call: TRBV19
cdr3_length: 16
j_call: TRBJ1-1
d_call: -
cdr3_nt: TGTGCCAGTAGTCTCGCCCAGTCTACGGGGTTAACTGAAGCTTTCTTT
cdr3_aa: CASSLAQSTGLTEAFF

clone_size: -
v_call: TRBV10-3
cdr3_length: 14
j_call: TRBJ1-2
d_call: TRBD1
cdr3_nt: TGTGCCACCTACACTTCCCAGGGGGACCAGGGCTACACCTTC
cdr3_aa: CATYTSQGDQGYTF

clone_size: -
v_call: TRBV28
cdr3_length: 15
j_call: TRBJ1-5
d_call: TRBD1
cdr3_nt: TGTGCCAGCAGTTTAGGACAGGGGTTCAGACAGCCCCAGCATTTT
cdr3_aa: CASSLGQGFRQPQHF

clone_size: -
v_call: TRBV7-2
cdr3_length: 13
j_call: TRBJ2-7
d_call: TRBD2
cdr3_nt: TGTGCCAGCAGCCCTCGGGAGGGCTACGAGCAGTACTTC
cdr3_aa: CASSPREGYEQYF

clone_size: -
v_call: TRBV15
cdr3_length: 16
j_call: TRBJ2-3
d_call: TRBD2
cdr3_nt: TGTGCCACCAGCATGGGGTTTAGCGGGTACACAGATACGCAGTATTTT
cdr3_aa: CATSMGFSGYTDTQYF

clone_size: -
v_call: TRBV15
cdr3_length: 22
j_call: TRBJ2-1
d_call: TRBD2
cdr3_nt: TGTGCCACCAGCAGCCCTAATGGGATTGGACTAGCGGGAGGGAGCTCCTACAATGAGCAGTTCTTC
cdr3_aa: CATSSPNGIGLAGGSSYNEQFF

clone_size: -
v_call: TRBV5-1
cdr3_length: 13
j_call: TRBJ2-1
d_call: -
cdr3_nt: TGCGCCAGCAGCTTTGACTGGACGAATGAGCAGTTCTTC
cdr3_aa: CASSFDWTNEQFF

clone_size: -
v_call: TRBV6-5
cdr3_length: 14
j_call: TRBJ1-6
d_call: -
cdr3_nt: TGTGCCAGCAGTTACTCGGGACGGAATTCACCCCTCCACTTT
cdr3_aa: CASSYSGRNSPLHF

clone_size: -
v_call: TRBV9
cdr3_length: 17
j_call: TRBJ1-1
d_call: TRBD1
cdr3_nt: TGTGCCAGCAGCGTAGGGGCAGGGGGTGAGTTTTTCACTGAAGCTTTCTTT
cdr3_aa: CASSVGAGGEFFTEAFF

clone_size: -
v_call: TRBV7-9
cdr3_length: 16
j_call: TRBJ1-1
d_call: TRBD1
cdr3_nt: TGTGCCAGCAGCCCCGGACAGGGTGGGGTGAACACTGAAGCTTTCTTT
cdr3_aa: CASSPGQGGVNTEAFF

clone_size: -
v_call: TRBV4-1
cdr3_length: 16
j_call: TRBJ1-5
d_call: -
cdr3_nt: TGCGCCAGCAGCCACACGGGCACTCCAGGCAATCAGCCCCAGCATTTT
cdr3_aa: CASSHTGTPGNQPQHF

clone_size: -
v_call: TRBV29-1
cdr3_length: 14
j_call: TRBJ1-1
d_call: -
cdr3_nt: TGCAGCGTTTGGGGGGCAGGGGTCGGCACTGAAGCTTTCTTT
cdr3_aa: CSVWGAGVGTEAFF

clone_size: -
v_call: TRBV28
cdr3_length: 17
j_call: TRBJ2-1
d_call: TRBD2
cdr3_nt: TGTGCCAGCAGTTTCGCCCTAACTAGCGGAGGGGACAATGAGCAGTTCTTC
cdr3_aa: CASSFALTSGGDNEQFF

clone_size: -
v_call: TRBV27
cdr3_length: 15
j_call: TRBJ1-2
d_call: -
cdr3_nt: TGCGCCAGCAGCCGCATCCCGCAGGGGACCTATGGCTACACCTTC
cdr3_aa: CASSRIPQGTYGYTF

clone_size: -
v_call: TRBV27
cdr3_length: 13
j_call: TRBJ2-3
d_call: -
cdr3_nt: TGTGCCAGCATGTCGGGTAGCAGCGATACGCAGTATTTT
cdr3_aa: CASMSGSSDTQYF

clone_size: few
v_call: TRBV2
cdr3_length: 16
j_call: TRBJ1-3
d_call: -
cdr3_nt: TGTGCCAGCAGTGAAACTCCTGGGTACTCTGGAAACACCATATATTTT
cdr3_aa: CASSETPGYSGNTIYF

clone_size: -
v_call: TRBV6-6
cdr3_length: 13
j_call: TRBJ2-7
d_call: -
cdr3_nt: TGTGCCAGCAGTTACTCGGCGTCCTACGAGCAGTACTTC
cdr3_aa: CASSYSASYEQYF

clone_size: -
v_call: TRBV27
cdr3_length: 14
j_call: TRBJ2-1
d_call: -
cdr3_nt: TGTGCCAGCAGCTTCGCCCAGGGTGGCAATGAGCAGTTCTTC
cdr3_aa: CASSFAQGGNEQFF

clone_size: few
v_call: TRBV9
cdr3_length: 17
j_call: TRBJ2-3
d_call: TRBD2
cdr3_nt: TGTGCCAGCAGCCTCCGGGCCGCGGGGGGGCCATCAGATACGCAGTATTTT
cdr3_aa: CASSLRAAGGPSDTQYF

clone_size: few
v_call: TRBV11-2
cdr3_length: 15
j_call: TRBJ1-2
d_call: -
cdr3_nt: TGTGCCAGCAGCCATTGGAAGTTAGCTAACTATGGCTACACCTTC
cdr3_aa: CASSHWKLANYGYTF

clone_size: -
v_call: TRBV6-1
cdr3_length: 16
j_call: TRBJ2-7
d_call: -
cdr3_nt: TGTGCCAGCAGTGAAGGGGTCCCTACAAGCTCCTACGAGCAGTACTTC
cdr3_aa: CASSEGVPTSSYEQYF

clone_size: -
v_call: TRBV4-3
cdr3_length: 13
j_call: TRBJ1-2
d_call: -
cdr3_nt: TGCGCCAGCAGCCAAGGACATAGCTATGGCTACACCTTC
cdr3_aa: CASSQGHSYGYTF

clone_size: once
v_call: TRBV18
cdr3_length: 14
j_call: TRBJ2-3
d_call: -
cdr3_nt: TGTGCCAGCGACTCCCGGGACAGCACAGATACGCAGTATTTT
cdr3_aa: CASDSRDSTDTQYF

clone_size: -
v_call: TRBV7-9
cdr3_length: 13
j_call: TRBJ2-5
d_call: TRBD1
cdr3_nt: TGTGCCAGCAGTCCCCGACAGGGAGAGACCCAGTACTTC
cdr3_aa: CASSPRQGETQYF

clone_size: -
v_call: TRBV7-3
cdr3_length: 14
j_call: TRBJ2-1
d_call: -
cdr3_nt: TGTGCCAGCAGCTTAGGGGTTCTCTACAATGAGCAGTTCTTC
cdr3_aa: CASSLGVLYNEQFF

clone_size: -
v_call: TRBV5-4
cdr3_length: 13
j_call: TRBJ2-1
d_call: TRBD1
cdr3_nt: TGTGCCAGCAGCCCAGGACAGGGGAATGAGCAGTTCTTC
cdr3_aa: CASSPGQGNEQFF

clone_size: -
v_call: TRBV9
cdr3_length: 15
j_call: TRBJ1-4
d_call: -
cdr3_nt: TGTGCCAGCAGCTTAGGTCTTGGAGCCGGTGAAAAACTGTTTTTT
cdr3_aa: CASSLGLGAGEKLFF

clone_size: -
v_call: TRBV28
cdr3_length: 15
j_call: TRBJ2-1
d_call: -
cdr3_nt: TGTGCCAGCAGTTCCGGGACTTCTCCTTGGAGTGAGCAGTTCTTC
cdr3_aa: CASSSGTSPWSEQFF

clone_size: few
v_call: TRBV7-9
cdr3_length: 15
j_call: TRBJ2-2
d_call: -
cdr3_nt: TGTGCCAGCAGCTCAAGAATCCATAACACCGGGGAGCTGTTTTTT
cdr3_aa: CASSSRIHNTGELFF

clone_size: -
v_call: TRBV6-5
cdr3_length: 15
j_call: TRBJ1-1
d_call: TRBD1
cdr3_nt: TGTGCCAGCACCCAGGGAGGGGGCATTGGGACTGAAGCTTTCTTT
cdr3_aa: CASTQGGGIGTEAFF

clone_size: -
v_call: TRBV15
cdr3_length: 17
j_call: TRBJ1-1
d_call: -
cdr3_nt: TGTGCCACCAGCAGAGTTCCCAGGGGTCGTATGAACACTGAAGCTTTCTTT
cdr3_aa: CATSRVPRGRMNTEAFF

clone_size: -
v_call: TRBV27
cdr3_length: 13
j_call: TRBJ1-5
d_call: -
cdr3_nt: TGTGCCAGCAGTTTAGGGGCCTTTCAGCCCCAGCATTTT
cdr3_aa: CASSLGAFQPQHF

clone_size: -
v_call: TRBV7-3
cdr3_length: 14
j_call: TRBJ2-3
d_call: -
cdr3_nt: TGTGCCAGCAGCTTAACGCCAGGTGGAGATACGCAGTATTTT
cdr3_aa: CASSLTPGGDTQYF

clone_size: once
v_call: TRBV19
cdr3_length: 12
j_call: TRBJ2-1
d_call: -
cdr3_nt: TGTGCCAGTAGCGGGAGCCCGGATGAGCAGTTCTTC
cdr3_aa: CASSGSPDEQFF

clone_size: -
v_call: TRBV27
cdr3_length: 14
j_call: TRBJ2-7
d_call: TRBD1
cdr3_nt: TGTGCCAGCACCCTAGGACAGGGTAACTACGAGCAGTACTTC
cdr3_aa: CASTLGQGNYEQYF

clone_size: -
v_call: TRBV13
cdr3_length: 14
j_call: TRBJ1-1
d_call: -
cdr3_nt: TGTGCCAGCAGCGGCGGGACATATCTCCGCGCGGCTTTCTTT
cdr3_aa: CASSGGTYLRAAFF

clone_size: once
v_call: TRBV19
cdr3_length: 17
j_call: TRBJ1-4
d_call: TRBD1
cdr3_nt: TGTGCCAGTAGTACTACGACAGGGTTCGCAACTAATGAAAAACTGTTTTTT
cdr3_aa: CASSTTTGFATNEKLFF

clone_size: -
v_call: TRBV19
cdr3_length: 15
j_call: TRBJ1-4
d_call: TRBD1
cdr3_nt: TGTGCCAGTAGTGATAGACAGGGGGCCAATGAAAAACTGTTTTTT
cdr3_aa: CASSDRQGANEKLFF

clone_size: -
v_call: TRBV7-8
cdr3_length: 14
j_call: TRBJ1-3
d_call: -
cdr3_nt: TGTGCCAGCAGTACGAGATCCTCTGGAAACACCATATATTTT
cdr3_aa: CASSTRSSGNTIYF

clone_size: -
v_call: TRBV6-1
cdr3_length: 14
j_call: TRBJ2-1
d_call: -
cdr3_nt: TGTGCCAGCAGTGCGAACGGGGCCTACAATGAGCAGTTCTTC
cdr3_aa: CASSANGAYNEQFF

clone_size: -
v_call: TRBV7-3
cdr3_length: 13
j_call: TRBJ1-2
d_call: -
cdr3_nt: TGTGCCAGCAGCGGAACAGCAGGCTATGGCTACACCTTC
cdr3_aa: CASSGTAGYGYTF

clone_size: -
v_call: TRBV6-5
cdr3_length: 14
j_call: TRBJ2-7
d_call: -
cdr3_nt: TGTGCCAGCAGTGAATTAGGAGGGGGCCACGAGCAGTACTTC
cdr3_aa: CASSELGGGHEQYF

clone_size: -
v_call: TRBV19
cdr3_length: 18
j_call: TRBJ2-1
d_call: TRBD2
cdr3_nt: TGTGCCAGTAGTATGCGTACTAGCGGGGGGTTCAAGGGGGATGAGCAGTTCTTC
cdr3_aa: CASSMRTSGGFKGDEQFF

clone_size: -
v_call: TRBV9
cdr3_length: 14
j_call: TRBJ2-7
d_call: TRBD2
cdr3_nt: TGTGCCAGCAGCGTTAGCGGGAACGGCCACGAGCAGTACTTC
cdr3_aa: CASSVSGNGHEQYF

clone_size: -
v_call: TRBV7-9
cdr3_length: 15
j_call: TRBJ2-1
d_call: TRBD2
cdr3_nt: TGTGCCAGCAGCTCACCGGGACTAGCCCAACGAGAGCAGTTCTTC
cdr3_aa: CASSSPGLAQREQFF

clone_size: -
v_call: TRBV27
cdr3_length: 16
j_call: TRBJ2-1
d_call: TRBD2
cdr3_nt: TGTGCCAGCAGTTCGCAGACTAGCGGGATCTACAATGAGCAGTTCTTC
cdr3_aa: CASSSQTSGIYNEQFF

clone_size: -
v_call: TRBV29-1
cdr3_length: 10
j_call: TRBJ2-1
d_call: -
cdr3_nt: TGCAGCGTTACAGAGAATGAGCAGTTCTTC
cdr3_aa: CSVTENEQFF

clone_size: -
v_call: TRBV14
cdr3_length: 13
j_call: TRBJ1-2
d_call: -
cdr3_nt: TGTGCCAGCAGCCCCGGGACGGTCTATGGCTACACCTTC
cdr3_aa: CASSPGTVYGYTF

clone_size: -
v_call: TRBV6-5
cdr3_length: 15
j_call: TRBJ1-1
d_call: TRBD1
cdr3_nt: TGTGCCAGCAGTTATTCAGGGGGTTGGTACACTGAAGCTTTCTTT
cdr3_aa: CASSYSGGWYTEAFF

clone_size: -
v_call: TRBV5-1
cdr3_length: 14
j_call: TRBJ1-1
d_call: -
cdr3_nt: TGCGCCAGCAGCTTGGCAGGGACGAACACTGAAGCTTTCTTT
cdr3_aa: CASSLAGTNTEAFF

clone_size: few
v_call: TRBV30
cdr3_length: 17
j_call: TRBJ1-2
d_call: TRBD1
cdr3_nt: TGTGCCTGGAGGTACCCCCCCGACAGGGAAGGTATAGATGGCTACACCTTC
cdr3_aa: CAWRYPPDREGIDGYTF